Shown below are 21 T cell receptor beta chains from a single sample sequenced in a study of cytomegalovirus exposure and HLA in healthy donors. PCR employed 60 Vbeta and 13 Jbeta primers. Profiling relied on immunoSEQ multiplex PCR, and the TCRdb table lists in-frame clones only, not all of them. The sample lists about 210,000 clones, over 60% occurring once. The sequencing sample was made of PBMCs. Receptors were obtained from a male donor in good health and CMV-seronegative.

CDR3: CASSELVRGEQFF. For the CDR3, the DNA is TGTGCCAGCAGTGAATTGGTCCGGGGTGAGCAGTTCTTC. This chain uses TRBV6-1 with TRBJ2-1; D might be TRBD2 (5 bases). The germline V gene encodes CDR1 MNHNS and CDR2 SASEGT. The CDR3 runs to 13 residues. Trimming cost V 2 bases and J 9 bases, with 11 bases left between them.

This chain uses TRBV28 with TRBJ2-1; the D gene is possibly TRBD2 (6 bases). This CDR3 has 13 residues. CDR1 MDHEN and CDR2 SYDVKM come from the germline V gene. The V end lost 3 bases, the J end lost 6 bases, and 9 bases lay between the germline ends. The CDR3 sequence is CASSFSGGNEQFF. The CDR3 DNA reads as TGTGCCAGCAGTTTTTCCGGGGGCAATGAGCAGTTCTTC.

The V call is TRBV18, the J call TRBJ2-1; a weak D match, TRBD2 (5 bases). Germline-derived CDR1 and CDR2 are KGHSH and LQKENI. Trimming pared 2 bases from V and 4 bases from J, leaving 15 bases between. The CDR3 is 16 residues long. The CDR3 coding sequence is TGTGCCAGCTCACCAAAGATTTACGGGGATTACAATGAGCAGTTCTTC. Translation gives CASSPKIYGDYNEQFF.

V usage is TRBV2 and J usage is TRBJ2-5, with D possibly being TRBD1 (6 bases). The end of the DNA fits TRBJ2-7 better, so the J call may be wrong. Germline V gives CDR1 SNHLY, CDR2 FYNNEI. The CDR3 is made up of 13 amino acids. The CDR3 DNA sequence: TGTGCCAGCAGTGATGTTCAGGGGTACGAGCAGTACTTC. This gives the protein CASSDVQGYEQYF.

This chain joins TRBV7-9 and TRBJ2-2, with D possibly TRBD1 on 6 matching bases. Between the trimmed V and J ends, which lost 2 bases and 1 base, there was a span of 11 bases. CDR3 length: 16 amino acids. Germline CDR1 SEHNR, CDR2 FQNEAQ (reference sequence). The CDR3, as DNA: TGTGCCAGCAGCTTATCGCAACAGGGGAACACCGGGGAGCTGTTTTTT. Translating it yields CASSLSQQGNTGELFF.

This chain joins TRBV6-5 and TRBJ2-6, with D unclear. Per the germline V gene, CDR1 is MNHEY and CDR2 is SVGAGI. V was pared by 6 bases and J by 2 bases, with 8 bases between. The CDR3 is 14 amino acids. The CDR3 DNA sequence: TGTGCCAGCAGCCCCGCGCCTGGGGCCAACGTCCTGACTTTC. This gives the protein CASSPAPGANVLTF.

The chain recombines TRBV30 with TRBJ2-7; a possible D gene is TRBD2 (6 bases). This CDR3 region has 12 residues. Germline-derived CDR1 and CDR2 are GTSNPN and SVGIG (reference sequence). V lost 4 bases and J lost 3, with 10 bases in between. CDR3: CAWMGGSYEQYF. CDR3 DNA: TGTGCCTGGATGGGGGGAAGCTACGAGCAGTACTTC. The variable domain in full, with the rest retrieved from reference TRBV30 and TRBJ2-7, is SQTIHQWPATLVQPVGSPLSLECTVEGTSNPNLYWYRQAAGRGLQLLFYSVGIGQISSEVPQNLSASRPQDRQFILSSKKLLLSDSGFYLCAWMGGSYEQYFGPGTRLTVT.

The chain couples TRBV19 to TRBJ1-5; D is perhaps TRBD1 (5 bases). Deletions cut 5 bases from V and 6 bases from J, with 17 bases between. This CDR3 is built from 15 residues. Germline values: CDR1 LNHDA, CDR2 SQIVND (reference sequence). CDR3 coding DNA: TGTGCCAGTAGTTCCGAGTCAGGGTTGAGTCAGCCCCAGCATTTT. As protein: CASSSESGLSQPQHF. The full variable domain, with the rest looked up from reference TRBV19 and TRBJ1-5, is DGGITQSPKYLFRKEGQNVTLSCEQNLNHDAMYWYRQDPGQGLRLIYYSQIVNDFQKGDIAEGYSVSREKKESFPLTVTSAQKNPTAFYLCASSSESGLSQPQHFGDGTRLSIL.

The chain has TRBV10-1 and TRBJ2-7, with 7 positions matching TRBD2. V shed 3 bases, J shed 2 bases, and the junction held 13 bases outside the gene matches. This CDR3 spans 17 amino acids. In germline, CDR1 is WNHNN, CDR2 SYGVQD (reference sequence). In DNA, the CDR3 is TGCGCCAGCAGTGACCTGGATGGGGGGGAGAGTCCCTACGAGCAGTACTTC. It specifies CASSDLDGGESPYEQYF.

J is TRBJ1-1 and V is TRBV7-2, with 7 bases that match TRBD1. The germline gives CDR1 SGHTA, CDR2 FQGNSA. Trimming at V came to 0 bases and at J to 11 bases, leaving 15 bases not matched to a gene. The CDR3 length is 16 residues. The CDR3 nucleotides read TGTGCCAGCAGCTTAGCACTTCAAACAGGGGCACCCCGTGCTTTCTTT. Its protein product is CASSLALQTGAPRAFF.

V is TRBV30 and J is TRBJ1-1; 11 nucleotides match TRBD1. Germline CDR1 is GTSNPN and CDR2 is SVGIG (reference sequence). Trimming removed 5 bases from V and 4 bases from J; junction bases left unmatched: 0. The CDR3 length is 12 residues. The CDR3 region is CAWGTGGTEAFF. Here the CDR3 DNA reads TGTGCCTGGGGGACAGGGGGCACTGAAGCTTTCTTT.

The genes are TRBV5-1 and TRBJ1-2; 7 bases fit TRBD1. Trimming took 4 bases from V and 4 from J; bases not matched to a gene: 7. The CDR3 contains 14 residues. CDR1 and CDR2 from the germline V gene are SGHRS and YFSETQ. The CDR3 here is CASSSPGGAYGYTF. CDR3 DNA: TGCGCCAGCAGCAGTCCAGGGGGTGCCTATGGCTACACCTTC.

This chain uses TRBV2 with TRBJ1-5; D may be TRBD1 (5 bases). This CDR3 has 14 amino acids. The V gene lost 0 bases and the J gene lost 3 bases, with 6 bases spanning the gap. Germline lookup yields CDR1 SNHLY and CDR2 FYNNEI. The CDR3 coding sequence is TGTGCCAGCAGTGAAGCCAGGGACAATCAGCCCCAGCATTTT. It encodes CASSEARDNQPQHF.

The CDR3: CASSPRPGTGDGANVLTF. The CDR3 nucleotides read TGTGCCAGCTCACCACGTCCCGGGACAGGGGATGGGGCCAACGTCCTGACTTTC. The V gene is TRBV18, the J gene TRBJ2-6; 10 bases align to TRBD1. Germline V gene data show CDR1 as KGHSH and CDR2 as LQKENI. Unmatched junction bases numbered 6, after V lost 1 base and J lost 3 bases. The CDR3 spans 18 residues.

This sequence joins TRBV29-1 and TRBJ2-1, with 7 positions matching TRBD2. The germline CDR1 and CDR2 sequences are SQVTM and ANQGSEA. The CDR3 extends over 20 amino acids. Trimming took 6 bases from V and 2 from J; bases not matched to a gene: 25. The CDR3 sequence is CSVMTPPGLWTSRPYNEQFF. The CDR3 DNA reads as TGCAGCGTCATGACACCCCCAGGTTTGTGGACTAGTAGGCCCTACAATGAGCAGTTCTTC.

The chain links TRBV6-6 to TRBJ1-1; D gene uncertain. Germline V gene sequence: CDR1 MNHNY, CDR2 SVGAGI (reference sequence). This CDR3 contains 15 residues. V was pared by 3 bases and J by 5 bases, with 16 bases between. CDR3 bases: TGTGCCAGCAGTTATCCGACCGACTCCGAGACTGAAGCTTTCTTT. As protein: CASSYPTDSETEAFF.

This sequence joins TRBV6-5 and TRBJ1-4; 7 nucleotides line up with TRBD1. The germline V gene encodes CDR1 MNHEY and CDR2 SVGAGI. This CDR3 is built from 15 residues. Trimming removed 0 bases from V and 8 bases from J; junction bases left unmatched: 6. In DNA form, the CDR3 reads TGTGCCAGCAGTTACTCGAGTAGGGGGCACGAAAAACTGTTTTTT. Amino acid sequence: CASSYSSRGHEKLFF.

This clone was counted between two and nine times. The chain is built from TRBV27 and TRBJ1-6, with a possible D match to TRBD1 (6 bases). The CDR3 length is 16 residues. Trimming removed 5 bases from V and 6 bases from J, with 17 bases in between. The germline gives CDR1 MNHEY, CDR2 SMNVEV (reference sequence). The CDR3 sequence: CASSPIQGLGNSPLHF. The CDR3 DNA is TGTGCCAGCAGTCCCATACAGGGTTTGGGTAATTCACCCCTCCACTTT.

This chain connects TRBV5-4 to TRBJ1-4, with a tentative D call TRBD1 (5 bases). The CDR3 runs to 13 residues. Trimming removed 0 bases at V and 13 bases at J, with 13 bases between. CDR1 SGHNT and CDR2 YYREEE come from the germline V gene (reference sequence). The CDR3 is CASSLELGQGLFF. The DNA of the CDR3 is TGTGCCAGCAGCTTGGAACTGGGGCAGGGACTGTTTTTT.

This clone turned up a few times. The CDR3 spells CASSVVGQGGEKLFF. The CDR3 DNA reads as TGTGCCAGCAGCGTAGTCGGGCAAGGAGGGGAAAAACTGTTTTTT. This sequence joins TRBV9 and TRBJ1-4; unclear D gene. Germline-derived CDR1 and CDR2 are SGDLS and YYNGEE. This CDR3 contains 15 residues. Trimming pared 0 bases from V and 8 bases from J, leaving 14 bases between.

Written as DNA, the CDR3 is TGTGCCTGGAGCAGGACGGGACAGTACGAGCAGTACTTC. This sequence encodes CAWSRTGQYEQYF. The chain joins TRBV30 to TRBJ2-7; 7 nucleotides match TRBD1. The V gene end was trimmed by 3 bases and the J gene end by 4 bases; junction bases not matched to a gene: 6. This CDR3 region has 13 residues. Germline CDR1 is GTSNPN and CDR2 is SVGIG (reference sequence).